One sample yielded the 14 T cell receptor beta chains listed below, sequenced in a study of cytomegalovirus exposure and HLA in healthy donors. The PCR used 60 Vbeta and 13 Jbeta primers. Profiling relied on immunoSEQ multiplex PCR, and the TCRdb table lists in-frame clones only, not all of them. Of more than 95,000 clones listed, less than 85% are singletons. The specimen was PBMCs. Receptors originate from a woman between 18 and 30 years old in good health and CMV-seropositive.

In this sample, this clone turned up a few times. This rearrangement joins TRBV19 to TRBJ2-7; D may be TRBD1 (5 bases). This CDR3 has 13 residues. Germline V CDR1 and CDR2: LNHDA, SQIVND (reference sequence). V was pared by 4 bases and J by 4 bases, with 11 bases between. The DNA for the CDR3 is TGTGCCAGTAGTAACGTCCAGGGTTACGAGCAGTACTTC. Protein sequence: CASSNVQGYEQYF. Full variable domain (missing parts from reference TRBV19 and TRBJ2-7): DGGITQSPKYLFRKEGQNVTLSCEQNLNHDAMYWYRQDPGQGLRLIYYSQIVNDFQKGDIAEGYSVSREKKESFPLTVTSAQKNPTAFYLCASSNVQGYEQYFGPGTRLTVT.

V usage is TRBV11-2 and J usage is TRBJ2-5; D remains unclear. The V and J ends lost 3 bases and 5 bases respectively, with 7 bases between them. The CDR3 loop spans 12 amino acids. Germline V lookup: CDR1 SGHAT, CDR2 FQNNGV. CDR3 in amino acids: CASSLESETQYF. The CDR3 bases are TGTGCCAGCAGCTTGGAGAGCGAGACCCAGTACTTC.

This sequence joins TRBV5-1 and TRBJ2-5; D is unclear. Germline CDR1 reads SGHRS; CDR2 reads YFSETQ. The V end lost 4 bases, the J end lost 0 bases, and 22 bases lay between the germline ends. This CDR3 contains 18 residues. CDR3 bases: TGCGCCAGCAGCCAAGATGTGGTGACACGATCCTACCAAGAGACCCAGTACTTC. It translates to CASSQDVVTRSYQETQYF.

J is TRBJ2-7 and V is TRBV6-1, with 13 bases lining up with TRBD2. The V segment lost 8 bases and the J segment 4 bases; nucleotides outside the gene matches: 5. CDR1 and CDR2 (germline): MNHNS, SASEGT. This CDR3 is 14 amino acids long. DNA of the CDR3: TGTGCCAGCGGGGGACTAGCGGGATTGTACGAGCAGTACTTC. The encoded protein is CASGGLAGLYEQYF.

The chain links TRBV30 to TRBJ2-5, with D hard to call. The DNA end is a closer match to TRBJ2-7, so the J assignment may be wrong. This CDR3 has 11 amino acids. Germline V CDR1 and CDR2: GTSNPN, SVGIG (reference sequence). The CDR3 sequence is CAWSAPYEQYF. Here the CDR3 DNA reads TGTGCCTGGAGTGCCCCCTACGAGCAGTACTTC.

This rearrangement joins TRBV7-8 to TRBJ2-1; 9 bases fit TRBD2. CDR3 length: 16 amino acids. J gave up 1 base and V 1 base, and 2 bases lay outside the gene matches. The germline V gene encodes CDR1 SGHVS and CDR2 FQNEAQ. The CDR3 loop reads CASSLELAGSYNEQFF. Written as DNA, the CDR3 is TGTGCCAGCAGCTTAGAACTAGCGGGTTCCTACAATGAGCAGTTCTTC.

J is TRBJ1-1 and V is TRBV7-9; D gene unclear. The V gene lost 1 base and the J gene lost 4 bases, with 13 bases spanning the gap. Germline CDR1 SEHNR, CDR2 FQNEAQ (reference sequence). The length of the CDR3 is 15 residues. The CDR3 region is CASSLVEARPTEAFF. The CDR3 DNA reads TGTGCCAGCAGCTTAGTTGAGGCTAGGCCCACTGAAGCTTTCTTT.

The chain uses TRBV6-1 and TRBJ1-2; weak D call: TRBD1 (6 bases). Germline-derived CDR1 and CDR2 are MNHNS and SASEGT. Between the trimmed V and J ends, which lost 4 bases and 4 bases, there was a span of 10 bases. This CDR3 has 13 amino acids. The CDR3 region is CASSGGPSYGYTF. The DNA for the CDR3 is TGTGCCAGCAGTGGGGGGCCGAGCTATGGCTACACCTTC.

J is TRBJ2-2 and V is TRBV7-3; possible D gene TRBD2, 5 bases. Between the trimmed V and J ends, which lost 1 base and 8 bases, there was a span of 20 bases. The CDR3 is made up of 17 amino acids. The V gene's germline CDR1 is SGHTA and CDR2 FQGTGA. The DNA for the CDR3 is TGTGCCAGCAGCTTAAAAAGTAAGAGGGAATTTGCGGGGGAGCTGTTTTTT. Protein sequence: CASSLKSKREFAGELFF.

This clone was observed a handful of times. The genes are TRBV6-1 and TRBJ1-5, with D possibly TRBD1 on 5 matching bases. Deletions cut 0 bases from V and 0 bases from J, with 15 bases between. CDR1 and CDR2 from the germline V gene are MNHNS and SASEGT. The CDR3 covers 18 residues. DNA for the CDR3: TGTGCCAGCAGTGAAGCGAATCAGGGTCCCTATAGCAATCAGCCCCAGCATTTT. This sequence encodes CASSEANQGPYSNQPQHF.

This clone turned up a few times. The genes are TRBV11-2 and TRBJ2-7; D is perhaps TRBD2 (6 bases). The CDR3 loop spans 14 amino acids. V was pared by 3 bases and J by 4 bases, with 13 bases between. Germline CDR1 SGHAT, CDR2 FQNNGV. The CDR3 DNA sequence: TGTGCCAGCAGCTTCTCGGGGGAGGAATACGAGCAGTACTTC. The encoded protein is CASSFSGEEYEQYF.

The V call is TRBV7-6, the J call TRBJ2-3, with D tentatively TRBD1 (6 bases). The germline V and J ends were trimmed by 1 base and 4 bases, with 9 bases remaining between them. Germline loops: CDR1 SGHVS, CDR2 FNYEAQ. The length of the CDR3 is 14 residues. CDR3 nucleotides: TGTGCCAGCAGCTTAGTACAGGGTTCAGATACGCAGTATTTT. The encoded protein is CASSLVQGSDTQYF.

The chain couples TRBV6-5 to TRBJ1-1, with D perhaps matching TRBD1 (5 bases). Looked up from germline, CDR1 is MNHEY and CDR2 is SVGAGI. The CDR3 is 15 residues long. The germline V and J ends were trimmed by 3 bases and 2 bases, with 13 bases remaining between them. In DNA form, the CDR3 reads TGTGCCAGCAGTTATCGGGGGATAATAAACACTGAAGCTTTCTTT. Protein product: CASSYRGIINTEAFF.

J is TRBJ1-1 and V is TRBV4-1; a possible D gene is TRBD1 (5 bases). The germline V and J ends were trimmed by 1 base and 3 bases, with 12 bases remaining between them. The CDR3 has 15 residues. Germline values: CDR1 MGHRA, CDR2 YSYEKL. The CDR3 sequence is CASSQGEGSDTEAFF. The CDR3 region has the DNA TGCGCCAGCAGCCAAGGGGAGGGGAGTGACACTGAAGCTTTCTTT.